This T cell receptor (beta chain) was sequenced during a study of OX40 agonist ivuxolimab in advanced cancers. The overall study: Prior checkpoint blockade (anti-PD-1, anti-PD-L1 or anti-CTLA-4) was permitted; under 50% had it. Study-level results: Patients who responded partially at 0.1-3.0 mg/kg showed clonal expansion ranking among the lowest.

With respect to this clone: Its matching antigen is unknown.

Profiled with immunoSEQ multiplex PCR; TCRdb holds only in-frame clones, not every one. In the table there are over 75,000 clones, around 88% of which are singletons. The CDR3 runs 15 residues. With 6 bases clipped from V and 0 bases from J, the junction kept 3 bases outside the gene matches. Looked up from germline, CDR1 is MNHNY and CDR2 is SVGAGI (reference sequence). This specimen was CD4+ or CD8+ T cells sorted from blood, taken in a trial of the OX40 agonist ivuxolimab. This clonotype was sampled from an adult with an advanced solid tumor such as melanoma, head and neck, liver or kidney cancer. V and J are TRBV6-6 and TRBJ1-1, with 11 bases lining up with TRBD1. CDR3 DNA sequence: TGTGCCAGCAGCCGGGACAGGGGGATGAACACTGAAGCTTTCTTT. This gives the protein CASSRDRGMNTEAFF.